Presented here are 12 T cell receptor beta chains from one specimen sequenced in a study of spatial heterogeneity in lung cancer. TCRdb called the 5' RACE reads again in MiXCR, with one record for every CDR3 protein. The table lists under 75,000 distinct CDR3 sequences, 13% of them singletons, with approximately 7.2% in the top ten. Time point in this sample: sample taken at primary tumor resection. No cell sorting; template was whole RNA from tumor, lung tissue or PBMC. The specimen comprised PBMCs, sampled at surgery. These receptors were taken from a male donor with early-stage non-small cell lung cancer.

The rearrangement joins TRBV5-1 to TRBJ2-3; D gene ambiguous. Trimming pared 4 bases from V and 3 bases from J, leaving 12 bases between. This CDR3 is 14 amino acids long. Germline CDR1 and CDR2: SGHRS and YFSETQ. The CDR3 region is CASSPWQGTDTQYF. In nucleotides, the CDR3 is TGCGCCAGCAGCCCCTGGCAAGGAACAGATACGCAGTATTTT.

This clonotype has ten or more counts. V gene TRBV4-1 combines with J gene TRBJ2-5, with 11 positions matching TRBD2. With 1 base clipped from V and 0 bases from J, the junction kept 4 bases outside the gene matches. Per the germline V gene, CDR1 is MGHRA and CDR2 is YSYEKL. CDR3 length: 17 amino acids. Here the CDR3 DNA reads TGCGCCAGCAGCCAAGTACTAGCGGGAGCGGACCAAGAGACCCAGTACTTC. Translating it yields CASSQVLAGADQETQYF.

This clonotype appeared a few times. The chain joins TRBV5-6 to TRBJ2-1, with 12 bases aligning to TRBD2. This CDR3 is built from 16 residues. V was pared by 0 bases and J by 2 bases, with 0 bases of the junction left unmatched. The germline V gene has CDR1 SGHDT and CDR2 YYEEEE. The CDR3 bases are TGTGCCAGCAGCTTGGGACTAGCGGGAGCCTACAATGAGCAGTTCTTC. It yields the protein CASSLGLAGAYNEQFF.

There are a few counts of this clonotype. The J gene is TRBJ2-1, the V gene TRBV20-1; 7 bases match TRBD1. V shed 2 bases and J 6 bases; nucleotides not matched to a gene: 4. This CDR3 is built from 13 residues. Germline V gene lookup returns CDR1 DFQATT and CDR2 SNEGSKA (reference sequence). CDR3 region: CSARMGQLNEQFF. The CDR3 nucleotides read TGCAGTGCTAGAATGGGACAGCTCAATGAGCAGTTCTTC.

This clonotype was detected many times. The chain is built from TRBV9 and TRBJ2-3; D is ambiguous. V lost 3 bases and J lost 4, with 12 bases in between. From germline, CDR1 is SGDLS and CDR2 YYNGEE. The CDR3 spans 14 residues. As DNA, the CDR3 is TGTGCCAGCAGCGCGGGTGGGGTGGCAGATACGCAGTATTTT. This gives the protein CASSAGGVADTQYF.

This clonotype was picked up many times. The chain joins TRBV7-2 to TRBJ2-2, with a tentative D call TRBD2 (6 bases). Trimming took 6 bases from V and 4 from J, leaving 15 bases between them. Germline V gene data show CDR1 as SGHTA and CDR2 as FQGNSA. This CDR3 has 15 amino acids. In DNA form, the CDR3 reads TGTGCCAGCAGTCAACGGGAGTTTCGCACCGGGGAGCTGTTTTTT. Its translation: CASSQREFRTGELFF. The variable domain in full, completed from reference TRBV7-2 and TRBJ2-2, reads GAGVSQSPSNKVTEKGKDVELRCDPISGHTALYWYRQSLGQGLEFLIYFQGNSAPDKSGLPSDRFSAERTGGSVSTLTIQRTQQEDSAVYLCASSQREFRTGELFFGEGSRLTVL.

This chain links TRBV20-1 with TRBJ2-1, with D uncertain. Germline lookup yields CDR1 DFQATT and CDR2 SNEGSKA (reference sequence). CDR3 length equals 15 residues. This CDR3 reads CCHTSLAHRHNEQFF. The CDR3 nucleotides are TGCTGTCATACCTCTCTGGCCCATAGACACAATGAGCAGTTCTTC.

This clonotype has more than one count but fewer than ten. The chain combines TRBV7-3 with TRBJ2-1, with D unresolved. V was clipped by 6 bases and J by 9 bases, with 12 bases between them. This CDR3 has 12 amino acids. The V gene's germline CDR1 is SGHTA and CDR2 FQGTGA. CDR3 nucleotide sequence: TGTGCCAGCAGTTTTAGGACGGGTGAGCAGTTCTTC. It yields the protein CASSFRTGEQFF.

This clonotype was seen a few times. The chain couples TRBV4-3 to TRBJ1-6; D remains ambiguous. The CDR3 is made up of 15 amino acids. Trimming removed 0 bases from V and 1 base from J, with 4 bases in between. Per the germline V gene, CDR1 is LGHNA and CDR2 is YSLEER. CDR3: CASSQDGSYNSPLHF. The DNA of the CDR3 is TGCGCCAGCAGCCAAGATGGGTCCTATAATTCACCCCTCCACTTT.

This clonotype has a count of ten or more. The chain couples TRBV7-8 to TRBJ1-5; D not certain. Per the germline V gene, CDR1 is SGHVS and CDR2 is FQNEAQ. Trimming pared 0 bases from V and 3 bases from J, leaving 9 bases between. The CDR3 length is 15 residues. The CDR3 protein is CASSLAPGFNQPQHF. The CDR3 DNA is TGTGCCAGCAGCTTAGCTCCTGGATTCAATCAGCCCCAGCATTTT.

The CDR3 sequence: CASSVEIAGVEQFF. Written as DNA, the CDR3 is TGTGCCAGCAGCGTAGAAATAGCGGGAGTTGAGCAGTTCTTC. The chain employs TRBV9 and TRBJ2-1, with 9 nucleotides matching TRBD2. Germline trimming cut 0 bases from V and 9 bases from J; bases unmatched to any gene: 4. CDR3 length: 14 residues. Germline V gene sequence: CDR1 SGDLS, CDR2 YYNGEE. Complete variable domain (other parts from reference TRBV9 and TRBJ2-1): DSGVTQTPKHLITATGQRVTLRCSPRSGDLSVYWYQQSLDQGLQFLIQYYNGEERAKGNILERFSAQQFPDLHSELNLSSLELGDSALYFCASSVEIAGVEQFFGPGTRLTVL.

The chain is built from TRBV12-3 or TRBV12-4 and TRBJ2-5; no definite D call. The CDR3 spans 13 residues. Trimming removed 2 bases at V and 1 base at J, with 5 bases between. CDR3 loop: CASSLWPQETQYF. DNA for the CDR3: TGTGCCAGCAGTTTATGGCCCCAAGAGACCCAGTACTTC.